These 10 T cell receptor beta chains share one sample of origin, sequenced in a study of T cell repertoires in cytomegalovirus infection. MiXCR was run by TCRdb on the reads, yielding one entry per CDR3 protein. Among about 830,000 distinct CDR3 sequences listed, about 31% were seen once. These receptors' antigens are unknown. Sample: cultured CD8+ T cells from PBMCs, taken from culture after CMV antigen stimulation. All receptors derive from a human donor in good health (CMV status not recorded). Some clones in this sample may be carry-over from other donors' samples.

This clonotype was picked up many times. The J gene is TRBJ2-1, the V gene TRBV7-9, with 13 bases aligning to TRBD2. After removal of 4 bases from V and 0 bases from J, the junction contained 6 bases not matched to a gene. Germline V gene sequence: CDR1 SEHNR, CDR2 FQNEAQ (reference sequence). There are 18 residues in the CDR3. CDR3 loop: CASSSLAGGESSYNEQFF. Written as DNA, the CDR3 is TGTGCCAGCAGCTCACTAGCGGGGGGGGAAAGCTCCTACAATGAGCAGTTCTTC.

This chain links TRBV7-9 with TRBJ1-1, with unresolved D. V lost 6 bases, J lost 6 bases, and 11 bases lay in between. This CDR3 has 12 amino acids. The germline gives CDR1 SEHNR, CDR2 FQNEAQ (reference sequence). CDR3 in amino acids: CASSQEGSEAFF. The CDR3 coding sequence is TGTGCCAGCAGTCAGGAGGGATCTGAAGCTTTCTTT.

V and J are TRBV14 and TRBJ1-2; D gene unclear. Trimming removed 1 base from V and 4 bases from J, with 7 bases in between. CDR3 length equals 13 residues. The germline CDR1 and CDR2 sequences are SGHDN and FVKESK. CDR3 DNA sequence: TGTGCCAGCAGCCAAGTGAATGGCTATGGCTACACCTTC. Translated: CASSQVNGYGYTF.

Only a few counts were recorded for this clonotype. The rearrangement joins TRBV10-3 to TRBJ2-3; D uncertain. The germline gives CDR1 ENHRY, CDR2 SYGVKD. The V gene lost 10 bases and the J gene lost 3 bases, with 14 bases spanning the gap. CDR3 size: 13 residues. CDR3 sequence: CANPRTWTDTQYF. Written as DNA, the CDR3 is TGTGCCAACCCCCGGACCTGGACAGATACGCAGTATTTT.

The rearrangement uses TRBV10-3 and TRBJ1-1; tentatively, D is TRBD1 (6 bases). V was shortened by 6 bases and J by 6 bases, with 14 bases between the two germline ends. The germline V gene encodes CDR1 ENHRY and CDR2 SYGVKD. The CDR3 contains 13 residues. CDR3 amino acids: CAIRPQGFPEAFF. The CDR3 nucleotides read TGTGCCATCAGGCCACAGGGCTTCCCTGAAGCTTTCTTT.

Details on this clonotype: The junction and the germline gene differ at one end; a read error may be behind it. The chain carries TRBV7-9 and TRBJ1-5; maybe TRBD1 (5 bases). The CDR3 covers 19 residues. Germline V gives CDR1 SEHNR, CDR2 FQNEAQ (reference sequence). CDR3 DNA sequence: TGTGCCAGCAGCCGCGATCTGGCGCAGGGCCTATATAGCAATCAGCACCAGCATTTT. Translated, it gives CASSRDLAQGLYSNQHQHF.

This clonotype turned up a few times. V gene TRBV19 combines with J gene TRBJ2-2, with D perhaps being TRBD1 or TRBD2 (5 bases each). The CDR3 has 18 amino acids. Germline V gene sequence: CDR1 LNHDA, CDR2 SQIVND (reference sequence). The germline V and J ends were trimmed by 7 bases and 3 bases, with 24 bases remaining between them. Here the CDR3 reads CASTQFELEQDYTGELFF. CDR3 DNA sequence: TGTGCCAGTACACAGTTTGAATTAGAACAGGACTACACCGGGGAGCTGTTTTTT. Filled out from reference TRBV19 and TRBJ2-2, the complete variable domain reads DGGITQSPKYLFRKEGQNVTLSCEQNLNHDAMYWYRQDPGQGLRLIYYSQIVNDFQKGDIAEGYSVSREKKESFPLTVTSAQKNPTAFYLCASTQFELEQDYTGELFFGEGSRLTVL.

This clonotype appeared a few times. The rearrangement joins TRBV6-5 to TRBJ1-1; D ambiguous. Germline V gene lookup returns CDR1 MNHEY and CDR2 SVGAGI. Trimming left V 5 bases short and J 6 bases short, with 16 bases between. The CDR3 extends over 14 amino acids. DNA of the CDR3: TGTGCCAGCAGTGGTCGAGGGTGGTCGGCTGAAGCTTTCTTT. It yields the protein CASSGRGWSAEAFF.

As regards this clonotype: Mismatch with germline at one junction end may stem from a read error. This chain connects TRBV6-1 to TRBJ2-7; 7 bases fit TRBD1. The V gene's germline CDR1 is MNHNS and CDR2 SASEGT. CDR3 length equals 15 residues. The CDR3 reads CASPRNEGASYEQHF. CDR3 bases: TGTGCCAGCCCCAGAAATGAGGGGGCCTCCTACGAGCAGCACTTC.

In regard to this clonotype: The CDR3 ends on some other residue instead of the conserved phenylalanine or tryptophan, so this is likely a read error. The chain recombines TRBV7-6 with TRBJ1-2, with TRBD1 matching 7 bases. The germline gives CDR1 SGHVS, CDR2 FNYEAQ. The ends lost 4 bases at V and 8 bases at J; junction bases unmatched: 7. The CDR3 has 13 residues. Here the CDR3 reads CASSSDRVGGYTL. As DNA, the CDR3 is TGTGCCAGCAGCTCTGACAGGGTTGGGGGCTACACCTTA.